This T cell receptor (beta chain) derives from a study of radiation and T cells in renal cell carcinoma. Study results and limitations: Top tumor clonotypes rose in blood 2 weeks post-radiation, then contracted.

Indicated time point: baseline pretreatment blood. Treatment: 15 Gy SBRT to primary tumor, nephrectomy 4 weeks later. After SBRT, blood was collected at 2 and 4 weeks, plus baseline. Clear cell pathology was present in this patient's renal cell carcinoma. TCRdb keeps only in-frame clones here, not all; method: immunoSEQ multiplex PCR. The top ten hold about 7.9% of the sample, which has some 95,000 clones, roughly 90% seen once. J was trimmed by 2 bases and V by 4 bases; bases with no gene match: 4. CDR1 and CDR2 from the germline V gene are MNHEY and SVGAGI. The CDR3 sequence is 14 residues long. Turning to this clone: Antigen specificity is unknown.

The rearrangement joins TRBV6-5 to TRBJ2-5; 7 positions agree with TRBD1. The receptor was isolated from a man aged 50 or older with renal cell carcinoma. The material was blood, obtained from a patient whose treatment included radiotherapy and nephrectomy. The CDR3 region is CASSSQGQQETQYF. CDR3 nucleotides: TGTGCCAGCAGTTCTCAGGGACAGCAAGAGACCCAGTACTTC.